The source of this T cell receptor beta chain is a study of blood T cells in healthy people across ages. Comment on this clonotype: The antigen remains unidentified.

Combining a sample-barcoded 5' primer with a J-beta primer mix, a second PCR ran for about 7 to 11 cycles. TCRdb analysed the 5' RACE reads with MiXCR anew, one entry per CDR3 protein. The sample yields some 1,800,000 distinct CDR3 sequences, around 40% seen once. Looked up from germline, CDR1 is MDHEN and CDR2 is SYDVKM. CDR3 size: 16 residues. The J segment lost 4 bases and the V segment lost 3 bases, leaving 9 bases of the junction unmatched. Each donor had roughly 10 milliliters of peripheral blood drawn. Every sample had a minimum of 6 million PBMCs isolated. Broader study findings: TCR beta diversity per million T cells fell roughly linearly with age. It was the long-lived donors that had more naive CD4+ cells and higher diversity than aged donors.

Sequencing used blood. The TCR was taken from a human donor in good health. The chain has TRBV28 and TRBJ1-2, with 9 bases matching TRBD1. Here the CDR3 reads CASSFFTGQGPYGYTF. The CDR3 DNA reads as TGTGCCAGCAGTTTTTTCACAGGACAGGGGCCCTATGGCTACACCTTC.